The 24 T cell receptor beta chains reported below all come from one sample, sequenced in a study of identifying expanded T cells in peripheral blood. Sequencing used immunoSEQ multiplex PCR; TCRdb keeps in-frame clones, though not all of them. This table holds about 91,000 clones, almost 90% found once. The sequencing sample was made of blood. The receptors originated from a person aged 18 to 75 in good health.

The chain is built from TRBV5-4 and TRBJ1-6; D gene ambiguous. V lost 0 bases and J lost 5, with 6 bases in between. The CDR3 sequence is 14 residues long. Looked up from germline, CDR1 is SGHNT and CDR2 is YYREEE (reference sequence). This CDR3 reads CASSLVGNNSPLHF. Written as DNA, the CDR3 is TGTGCCAGCAGCTTGGTGGGGAATAATTCACCCCTCCACTTT. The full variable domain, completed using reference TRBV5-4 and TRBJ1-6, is ETGVTQSPTHLIKTRGQQVTLRCSSQSGHNTVSWYQQALGQGPQFIFQYYREEENGRGNFPPRFSGLQFPNYSSELNVNALELDDSALYLCASSLVGNNSPLHFGNGTRLTVT.

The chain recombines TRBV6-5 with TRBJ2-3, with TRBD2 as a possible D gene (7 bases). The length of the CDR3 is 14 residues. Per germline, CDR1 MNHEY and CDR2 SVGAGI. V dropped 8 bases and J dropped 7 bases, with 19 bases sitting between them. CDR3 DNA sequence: TGTGCCAGCGGTGGTGGGGGGGCCAAAAATACGCAGTATTTT. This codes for CASGGGGAKNTQYF.

CDR3 in DNA: TGTGCCAGCAGCTTGGCGGCAGGGGCCAGCACAGATACGCAGTATTTT. Translation gives CASSLAAGASTDTQYF. The rearrangement uses TRBV5-4 and TRBJ2-3; possible D gene TRBD1, 6 bases. V lost 0 bases to trimming and J lost 0 bases, with 11 bases between them. This CDR3 is 16 amino acids long. The germline V gene has CDR1 SGHNT and CDR2 YYREEE (reference sequence). Variable domain in full (rest from reference TRBV5-4 and TRBJ2-3): ETGVTQSPTHLIKTRGQQVTLRCSSQSGHNTVSWYQQALGQGPQFIFQYYREEENGRGNFPPRFSGLQFPNYSSELNVNALELDDSALYLCASSLAAGASTDTQYFGPGTRLTVL.

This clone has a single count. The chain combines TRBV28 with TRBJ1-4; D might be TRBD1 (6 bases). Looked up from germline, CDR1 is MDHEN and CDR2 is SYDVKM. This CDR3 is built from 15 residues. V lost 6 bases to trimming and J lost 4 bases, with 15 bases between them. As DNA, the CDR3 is TGTGCCAGCAGCGCCGGGACAAGGCTTAATGAAAAACTGTTTTTT. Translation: CASSAGTRLNEKLFF.

CDR3 nucleotide sequence: TGTGCCCTCATCCGGACTAGCAGTAACAATGAGCAGTTCTTC. Protein sequence: CALIRTSSNNEQFF. The gene calls are TRBV7-9 and TRBJ2-1, with 8 bases lining up with TRBD2. V was clipped by 11 bases and J by 5 bases; unmatched bases: 11. This CDR3 comprises 14 residues. Germline V gene sequence: CDR1 SEHNR, CDR2 FQNEAQ (reference sequence).

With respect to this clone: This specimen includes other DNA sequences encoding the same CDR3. The CDR3 sequence is CASSLDRVSYEQYF. The CDR3, as DNA: TGTGCCAGCAGCTTAGACAGGGTTTCCTACGAGCAGTACTTC. The chain is built from TRBV5-4 and TRBJ2-7; 7 nucleotides agree with TRBD1. Germline trimming cut 2 bases from V and 1 base from J; bases unmatched to any gene: 3. The CDR3 covers 14 residues. Germline values: CDR1 SGHNT, CDR2 YYREEE (reference sequence).

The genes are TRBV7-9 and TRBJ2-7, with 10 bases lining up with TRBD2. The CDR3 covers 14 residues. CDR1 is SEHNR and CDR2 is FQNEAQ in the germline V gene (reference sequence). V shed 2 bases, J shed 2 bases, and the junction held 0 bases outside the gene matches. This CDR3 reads CASSLLAGAYEQYF. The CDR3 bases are TGTGCCAGCAGCTTACTAGCGGGAGCCTACGAGCAGTACTTC.

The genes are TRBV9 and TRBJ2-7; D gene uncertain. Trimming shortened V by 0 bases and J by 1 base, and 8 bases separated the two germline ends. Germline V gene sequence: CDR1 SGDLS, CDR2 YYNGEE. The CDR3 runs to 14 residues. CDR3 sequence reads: CASSVGYGSYEQYF. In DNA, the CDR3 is TGTGCCAGCAGCGTAGGGTACGGGTCCTACGAGCAGTACTTC.

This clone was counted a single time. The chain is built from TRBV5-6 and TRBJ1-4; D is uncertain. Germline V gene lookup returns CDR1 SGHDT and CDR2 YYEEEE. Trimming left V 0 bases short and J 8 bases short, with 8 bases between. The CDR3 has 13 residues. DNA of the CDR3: TGTGCCAGCAGCTTGGGAGGTCGGGAAAAACTGTTTTTT. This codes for CASSLGGREKLFF.

The CDR3 DNA reads as TGTGCCAGTAGTAGGCACAACTATGGCTACACCTTC. As protein: CASSRHNYGYTF. This rearrangement joins TRBV19 to TRBJ1-2; no reliable D call. Looked up from germline, CDR1 is LNHDA and CDR2 is SQIVND (reference sequence). The V end was cut by 4 bases, the J end by 2 bases, with 5 bases between. This CDR3 is built from 12 residues.

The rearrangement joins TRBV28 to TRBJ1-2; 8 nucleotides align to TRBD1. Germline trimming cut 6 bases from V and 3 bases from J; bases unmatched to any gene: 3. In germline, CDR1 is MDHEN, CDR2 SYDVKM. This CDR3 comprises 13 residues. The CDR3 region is CASSRTGYYGYTF. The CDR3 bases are TGTGCCAGCAGCCGGACAGGGTACTATGGCTACACCTTC.

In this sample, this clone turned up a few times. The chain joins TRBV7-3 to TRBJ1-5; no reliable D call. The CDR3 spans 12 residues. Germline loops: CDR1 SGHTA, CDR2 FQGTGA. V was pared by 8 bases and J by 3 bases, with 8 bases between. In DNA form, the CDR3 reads TGTGCCAGCGGGGAACTCAATCAGCCCCAGCATTTT. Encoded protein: CASGELNQPQHF.

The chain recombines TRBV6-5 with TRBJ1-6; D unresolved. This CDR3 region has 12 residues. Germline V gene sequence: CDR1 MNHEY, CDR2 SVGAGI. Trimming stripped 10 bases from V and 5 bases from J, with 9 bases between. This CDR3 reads CATQTNNSPLHF. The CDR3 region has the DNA TGTGCCACACAGACCAATAATTCACCCCTCCACTTT.

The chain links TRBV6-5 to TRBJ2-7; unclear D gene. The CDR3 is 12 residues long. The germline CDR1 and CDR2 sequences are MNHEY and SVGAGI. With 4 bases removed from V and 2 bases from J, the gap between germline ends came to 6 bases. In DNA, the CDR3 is TGTGCCAGCAGTTCCCCAACCTACGAGCAGTACTTC. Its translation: CASSSPTYEQYF.

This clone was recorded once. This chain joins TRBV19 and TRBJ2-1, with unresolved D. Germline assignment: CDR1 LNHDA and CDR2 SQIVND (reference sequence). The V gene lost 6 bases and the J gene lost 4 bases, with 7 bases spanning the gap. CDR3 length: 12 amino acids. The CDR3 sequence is CASRSGYNEQFF. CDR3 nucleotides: TGTGCCAGTAGGTCAGGATACAATGAGCAGTTCTTC.

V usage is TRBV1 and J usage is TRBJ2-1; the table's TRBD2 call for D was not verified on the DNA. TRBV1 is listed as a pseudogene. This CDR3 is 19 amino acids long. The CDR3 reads CTSSQVSGQGLAVYNEQFF. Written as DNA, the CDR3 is TGCACCAGCAGCCAAGTATCGGGTCAGGGACTAGCGGTATACAATGAGCAGTTCTTC.

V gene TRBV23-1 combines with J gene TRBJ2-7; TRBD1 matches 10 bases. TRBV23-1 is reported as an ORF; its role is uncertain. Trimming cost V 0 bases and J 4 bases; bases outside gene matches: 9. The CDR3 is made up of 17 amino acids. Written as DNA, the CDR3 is TGCGCCAGCAGTCAATCCCGGGACAGGGGTTTAAGGTACGAGCAGTACTTC. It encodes CASSQSRDRGLRYEQYF.

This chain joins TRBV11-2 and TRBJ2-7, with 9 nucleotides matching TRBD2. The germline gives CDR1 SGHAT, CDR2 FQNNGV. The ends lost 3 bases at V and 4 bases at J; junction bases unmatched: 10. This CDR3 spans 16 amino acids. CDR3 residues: CASSLREGVLRYEQYF. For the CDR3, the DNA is TGTGCCAGCAGCTTGCGGGAGGGAGTACTCAGGTACGAGCAGTACTTC.

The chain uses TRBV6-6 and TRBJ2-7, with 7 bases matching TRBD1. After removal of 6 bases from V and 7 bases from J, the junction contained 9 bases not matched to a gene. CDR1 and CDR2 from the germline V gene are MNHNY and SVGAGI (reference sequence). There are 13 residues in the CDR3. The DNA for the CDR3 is TGTGCCAGCAGGCTAATCTCAGGGGGAGAGCAGTACTTC. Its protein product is CASRLISGGEQYF.

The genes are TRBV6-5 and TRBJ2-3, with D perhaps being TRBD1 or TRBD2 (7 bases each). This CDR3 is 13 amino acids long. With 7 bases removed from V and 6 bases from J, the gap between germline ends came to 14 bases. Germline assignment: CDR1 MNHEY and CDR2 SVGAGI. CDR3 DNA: TGTGCCAGCACCAGGGGGGGAGCCGATACGCAGTATTTT. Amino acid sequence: CASTRGGADTQYF.

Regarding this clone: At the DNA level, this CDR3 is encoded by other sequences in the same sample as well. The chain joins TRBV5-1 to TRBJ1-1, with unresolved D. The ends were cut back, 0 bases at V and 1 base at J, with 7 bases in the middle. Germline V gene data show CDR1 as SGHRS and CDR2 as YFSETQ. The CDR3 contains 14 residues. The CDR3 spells CASSLDAANTEAFF. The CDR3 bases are TGCGCCAGCAGCTTGGATGCAGCGAACACTGAAGCTTTCTTT.

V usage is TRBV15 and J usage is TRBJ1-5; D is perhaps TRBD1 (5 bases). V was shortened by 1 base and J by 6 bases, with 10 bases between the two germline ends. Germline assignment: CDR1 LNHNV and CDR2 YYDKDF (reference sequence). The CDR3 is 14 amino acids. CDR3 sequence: CATSRAGPGQPQHF. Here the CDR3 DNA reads TGTGCCACCAGCAGAGCGGGGCCGGGTCAGCCCCAGCATTTT.

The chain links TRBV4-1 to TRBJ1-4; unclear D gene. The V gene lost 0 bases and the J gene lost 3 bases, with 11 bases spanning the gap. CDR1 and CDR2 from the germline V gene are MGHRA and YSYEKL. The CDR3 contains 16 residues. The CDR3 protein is CASSQDTRMANEKLFF. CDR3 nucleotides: TGCGCCAGCAGCCAAGATACGAGGATGGCTAATGAAAAACTGTTTTTT.

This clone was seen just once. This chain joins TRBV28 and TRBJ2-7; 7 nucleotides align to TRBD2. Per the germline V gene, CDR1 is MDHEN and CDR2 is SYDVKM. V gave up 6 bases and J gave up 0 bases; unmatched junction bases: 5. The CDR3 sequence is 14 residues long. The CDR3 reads CASSLGGSSYEQYF. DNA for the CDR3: TGTGCCAGCAGCCTCGGGGGGAGCTCCTACGAGCAGTACTTC.